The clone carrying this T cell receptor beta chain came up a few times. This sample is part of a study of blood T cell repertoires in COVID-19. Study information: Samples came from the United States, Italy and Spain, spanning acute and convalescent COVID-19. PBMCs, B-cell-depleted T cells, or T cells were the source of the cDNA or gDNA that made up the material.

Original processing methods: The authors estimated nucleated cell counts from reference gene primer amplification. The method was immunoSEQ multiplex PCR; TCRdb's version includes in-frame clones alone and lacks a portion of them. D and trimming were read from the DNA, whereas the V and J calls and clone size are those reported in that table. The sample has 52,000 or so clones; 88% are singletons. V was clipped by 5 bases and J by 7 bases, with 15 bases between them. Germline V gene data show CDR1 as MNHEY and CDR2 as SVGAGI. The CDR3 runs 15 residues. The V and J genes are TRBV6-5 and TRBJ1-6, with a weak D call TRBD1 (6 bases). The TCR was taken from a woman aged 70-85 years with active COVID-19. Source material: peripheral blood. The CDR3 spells CASSPTGFGNSPLHF. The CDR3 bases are TGTGCCAGCAGTCCCACAGGGTTTGGCAATTCACCCCTCCACTTT.